This T cell receptor beta chain was captured by sequencing in a study of glioma-infiltrating T cells after dendritic cell vaccination. On the study more broadly: Patients had newly diagnosed or recurrent glioblastoma and received dendritic cell vaccines.

TCRdb's table, derived via immunoSEQ multiplex PCR, lists solely in-frame clones and lacks some. In the table there are around 92,000 clones, 80% of which are singletons. Time point: after dendritic cell vaccination, including at tumor progression/relapse. PBMC were collected before vaccination, two weeks after the third vaccination, and at progression. V was clipped by 2 bases and J by 3 bases; unmatched bases: 3. This CDR3 contains 14 residues. Germline V gene lookup returns CDR1 KGHSH and CDR2 LQKENI. V is TRBV18 and J is TRBJ1-2, with TRBD1 matching over 7 bases. The TCR originated in a human donor with glioblastoma. The sample in question was blood, obtained after dendritic cell vaccination. The CDR3 loop reads CASSPFDRDYGYTF. CDR3 nucleotides: TGTGCCAGCTCACCATTCGACAGGGACTATGGCTACACCTTC.